This T cell receptor (beta chain) comes out of a study of blood T cell repertoires in COVID-19. Study at large: Samples came from the United States, Italy and Spain, spanning acute and convalescent COVID-19. T cells, B-cell-depleted T cells, or PBMCs provided the cDNA or gDNA that served as material.

Participants had their cohort set by participant-reported clinical history. In the authors' methods: Quantification of nucleated cells was approximated via reference gene primer amplification. The method was immunoSEQ multiplex PCR; TCRdb's version includes in-frame clones alone and lacks a portion of them. That table is the source of V, J and clone size, and D and trimming were worked out from the DNA. The table shows 250,000 or so clones, with about 82% occurring only once. The sequenced material came from PBMCs or T cells enriched from blood (not recorded which). This TCR was recovered from a woman aged 45-65 years who had recovered from COVID-19.

CDR3 region: CATKSTGGGNTGELFF. The CDR3 nucleotides are TGTGCCACCAAATCGACAGGGGGAGGGAACACCGGGGAGCTGTTTTTT. The chain has TRBV24-1 and TRBJ2-2; 9 nucleotides line up with TRBD1. With V trimmed by 8 bases and J by 1 base, 7 bases remained unmatched. The CDR3 extends over 16 amino acids. Per the germline V gene, CDR1 is KGHDR and CDR2 is SFDVKD.